Listed below are T cell receptor beta chains from one sample, sequenced in a study of human T cells and chemical hapten exposure. TCRdb reanalysed the RACE reads using MiXCR and keeps one entry per CDR3 protein. The sample contains 60,000 to 75,000 distinct CDR3 sequences, about 7% of which appear only once. Sample: whole blood, taken in connection with sensitization to the hapten diphenylcyclopropenone (DPC). The receptors were sampled from a woman in her twenties or thirties with alopecia areata. Some clones in this sample may be carry-over from other donors' samples. Both conserved end residues are part of each CDR3.

J gene: TRBJ1-6; V gene: TRBV20-1; CDR3 protein: CSASPADKYNSPLHF
J gene: TRBJ1-4; V gene: TRBV7-2; CDR3 protein: CASSRARNEKLFF
J gene: TRBJ1-6; V gene: TRBV19; CDR3 protein: CASSITGTGDSPLHF
J gene: TRBJ1-2; V gene: TRBV18; CDR3 protein: CASSPQGSGYTF
J gene: TRBJ1-6; V gene: TRBV20-1; CDR3 protein: CSARHQGTVDSPLHF
J gene: TRBJ1-6; V gene: TRBV2; CDR3 protein: CASSESRNNSPLHF
J gene: TRBJ1-4; V gene: TRBV29-1; CDR3 protein: CSVLQGLGEKLFF
J gene: TRBJ1-1; V gene: TRBV12-3/TRBV12-4; CDR3 protein: CASSPNYREDTEAFF
J gene: TRBJ1-4; V gene: TRBV10-3; CDR3 protein: CAARDLEEKLFF
J gene: TRBJ1-5; V gene: TRBV20-1; CDR3 protein: CSAGRGHFSDQPQHF
J gene: TRBJ1-5; V gene: TRBV2; CDR3 protein: CASSPDRNNQPQHF
J gene: TRBJ1-1; V gene: TRBV9; CDR3 protein: CASSVGAGVPNTEAFF
J gene: TRBJ2-2; V gene: TRBV2; CDR3 protein: CASSDSSGGPNTGELFF
J gene: TRBJ1-1; V gene: TRBV29-1; CDR3 protein: CSVSLGQNTEAFF
J gene: TRBJ1-1; V gene: TRBV7-9; CDR3 protein: CASETGMNTEAFF
J gene: TRBJ1-1; V gene: TRBV30; CDR3 protein: CAWSETENTEAFF
J gene: TRBJ2-7; V gene: TRBV12-3/TRBV12-4; CDR3 protein: CASSLAGTGYYEQYF
J gene: TRBJ1-5; V gene: TRBV10-3; CDR3 protein: CAISESGQSNSNQPQHF
J gene: TRBJ2-2; V gene: TRBV7-2; CDR3 protein: CASSLAVIEYTGELFF
J gene: TRBJ2-1; V gene: TRBV29-1; CDR3 protein: CSAGSGEQFF
J gene: TRBJ1-1; V gene: TRBV30; CDR3 protein: CAWSGRVDTEAFF
J gene: TRBJ1-2; V gene: TRBV20-1; CDR3 protein: CSAGDRRLWPPLGYTF
J gene: TRBJ1-1; V gene: TRBV29-1; CDR3 protein: CSGEENTEAFF
J gene: TRBJ2-5; V gene: TRBV28; CDR3 protein: CASSSPGLAGEETQYF
J gene: TRBJ2-5; V gene: TRBV11-1; CDR3 protein: CASSGGLQITETQYF
J gene: TRBJ2-6; V gene: TRBV20-1; CDR3 protein: CSARDWTGHSGANVLTF
J gene: TRBJ2-3; V gene: TRBV5-1; CDR3 protein: CASSPTSGGAESAEADTQYF
J gene: TRBJ2-1; V gene: TRBV20-1; CDR3 protein: CSAAGGGSGNEQFF
J gene: TRBJ2-7; V gene: TRBV29-1; CDR3 protein: CSVFGGLSYEQYF
J gene: TRBJ2-1; V gene: TRBV7-9; CDR3 protein: CASSPNYHEQFF
J gene: TRBJ1-5; V gene: TRBV14; CDR3 protein: CASSPGTYQPQHF
J gene: TRBJ1-2; V gene: TRBV6-5; CDR3 protein: CASSPEDGYNYGYTF
J gene: TRBJ1-5; V gene: TRBV18; CDR3 protein: CASSPRTGGDQPQHF
J gene: TRBJ1-4; V gene: TRBV7-9; CDR3 protein: CASSTDSGNEKLFF
J gene: TRBJ1-5; V gene: TRBV30; CDR3 protein: CAWSDLGRSQPQHF
J gene: TRBJ1-2; V gene: TRBV6-5; CDR3 protein: CASAREVSNYGYTF
J gene: TRBJ1-3; V gene: TRBV13; CDR3 protein: CASSLGVGAGNTIYF
J gene: TRBJ1-4; V gene: TRBV12-3/TRBV12-4; CDR3 protein: CASSLGTRGKLFF
J gene: TRBJ2-2; V gene: TRBV21-1; CDR3 protein: CASRHRPRVNTGELFF
J gene: TRBJ1-1; V gene: TRBV5-6; CDR3 protein: CASSLPHGIEAFF
J gene: TRBJ2-2; V gene: TRBV9; CDR3 protein: CASSGGGELFF
J gene: TRBJ1-2; V gene: TRBV6-1; CDR3 protein: CASSEGGDYGYTF
J gene: TRBJ1-1; V gene: TRBV13; CDR3 protein: CASVSAGGRDEAFF
J gene: TRBJ1-3; V gene: TRBV5-6; CDR3 protein: CASSLVGGRTGNTIYF
J gene: TRBJ1-5; V gene: TRBV12-5; CDR3 protein: CASGFDLGRGSFQPQHF
J gene: TRBJ1-2; V gene: TRBV6-2/TRBV6-3; CDR3 protein: CASSSPGQGYSFHSYGYTF
J gene: TRBJ2-1; V gene: TRBV6-5; CDR3 protein: CASRQGAWNEQFF
J gene: TRBJ2-2; V gene: TRBV6-1; CDR3 protein: CASELGTGELFF
J gene: TRBJ2-7; V gene: TRBV6-5; CDR3 protein: CASSYQGQGFSEQYF
J gene: TRBJ2-3; V gene: TRBV2; CDR3 protein: CASSEGTDTQYF
J gene: TRBJ1-4; V gene: TRBV7-8; CDR3 protein: CASSPRPINEKLFF
J gene: TRBJ2-7; V gene: TRBV7-9; CDR3 protein: CASSRQDYYEQYF
J gene: TRBJ1-2; V gene: TRBV29-1; CDR3 protein: CSVGTAYYGYTF
J gene: TRBJ2-3; V gene: TRBV20-1; CDR3 protein: CSARRNTGTLDTQYF
J gene: TRBJ1-2; V gene: TRBV5-6; CDR3 protein: CASSFRQPGTYGYTF
J gene: TRBJ1-5; V gene: TRBV27; CDR3 protein: CASSREGRVGQPQHF
J gene: TRBJ1-1; V gene: TRBV12-3/TRBV12-4; CDR3 protein: CASSRRMGNTEAFF